The present T cell receptor (beta chain) was sequenced within a study of T cells in Graves' hyperthyroidism and ophthalmopathy. Whole-study results and caveats: Blood also held most thyroid clonotypes expanded beyond 0.001.

Ten or more counts support this clonotype. The antigen is undetermined. Reasons for excluding patients were uncontrolled infection, other autoimmune disease, pregnancy or lactation. Amplification targeted TCR beta CDR3 regions from RNA transcripts. The HTBI set primed first-round TCR CDR3 RT-PCR. In TCRdb, the multiplex PCR reads were re-called with MiXCR into one record per CDR3 protein. The sample yields hundreds of thousands of distinct CDR3 sequences, approximately 14% seen once. This receptor was taken from a woman under 30 with Graves' hyperthyroidism. Sequencing was done on a sample of blood.

CDR3 coding DNA: TGTGCCAGCAGTTCCCAGGGCCCAGATACGCAGTATTTT. Its protein product is CASSSQGPDTQYF. The rearrangement uses TRBV12-3 or TRBV12-4 and TRBJ2-3; perhaps TRBD1 as D (5 bases). The CDR3 spans 13 residues. V gave up 4 bases and J gave up 4 bases, with 9 bases separating them.